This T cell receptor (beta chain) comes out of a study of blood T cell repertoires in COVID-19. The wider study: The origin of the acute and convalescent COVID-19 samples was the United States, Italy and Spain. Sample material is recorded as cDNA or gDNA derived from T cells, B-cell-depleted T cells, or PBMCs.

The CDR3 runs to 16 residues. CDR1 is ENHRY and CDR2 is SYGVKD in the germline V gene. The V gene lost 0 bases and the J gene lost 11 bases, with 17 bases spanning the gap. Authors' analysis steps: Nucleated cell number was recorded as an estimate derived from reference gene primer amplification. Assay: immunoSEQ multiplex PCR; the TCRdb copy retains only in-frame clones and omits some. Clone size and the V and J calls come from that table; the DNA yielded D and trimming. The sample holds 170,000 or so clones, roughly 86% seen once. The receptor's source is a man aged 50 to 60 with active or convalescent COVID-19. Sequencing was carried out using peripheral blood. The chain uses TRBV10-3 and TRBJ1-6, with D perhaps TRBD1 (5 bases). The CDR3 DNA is TGTGCCATCAGTGAGTCGGGAGGAACACCGGGGGCACCCCTCCACTTT. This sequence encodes CAISESGGTPGAPLHF.